This note documents a single T cell receptor beta chain sequence. Its specificity is not known. This record belongs to a study of OX40 agonist ivuxolimab in advanced cancers. The overall study: Every 2 weeks, ivuxolimab was infused into the patients intravenously at between 0.01 and 10 mg/kg.

Some clones are missing from TCRdb's copy, which holds only in-frame ones; the method was immunoSEQ multiplex PCR. The sample lists 20,000 to 25,000 clones; 85% were seen once. Trimming took off 3 bases at V and 7 bases at J, with 10 bases between the two ends. The CDR3 is 14 residues long. Germline V CDR1 and CDR2: SGHDN, FVKESK. Study-level points and caveats: In general, CD8+ T cells held more expanded clones than CD4+ did, on average.

The V and J genes are TRBV14 and TRBJ1-6, with D possibly matching TRBD1 (6 bases). This clonotype was obtained from an adult with an advanced solid tumor such as melanoma, head and neck, liver or kidney cancer. The sequenced sample was CD4+ or CD8+ T cells sorted from blood, obtained in a trial of the OX40 agonist ivuxolimab. The CDR3: CASSHTGWNSPLHF. In nucleotides, the CDR3 is TGTGCCAGCAGCCACACAGGGTGGAATTCACCCCTCCACTTT.